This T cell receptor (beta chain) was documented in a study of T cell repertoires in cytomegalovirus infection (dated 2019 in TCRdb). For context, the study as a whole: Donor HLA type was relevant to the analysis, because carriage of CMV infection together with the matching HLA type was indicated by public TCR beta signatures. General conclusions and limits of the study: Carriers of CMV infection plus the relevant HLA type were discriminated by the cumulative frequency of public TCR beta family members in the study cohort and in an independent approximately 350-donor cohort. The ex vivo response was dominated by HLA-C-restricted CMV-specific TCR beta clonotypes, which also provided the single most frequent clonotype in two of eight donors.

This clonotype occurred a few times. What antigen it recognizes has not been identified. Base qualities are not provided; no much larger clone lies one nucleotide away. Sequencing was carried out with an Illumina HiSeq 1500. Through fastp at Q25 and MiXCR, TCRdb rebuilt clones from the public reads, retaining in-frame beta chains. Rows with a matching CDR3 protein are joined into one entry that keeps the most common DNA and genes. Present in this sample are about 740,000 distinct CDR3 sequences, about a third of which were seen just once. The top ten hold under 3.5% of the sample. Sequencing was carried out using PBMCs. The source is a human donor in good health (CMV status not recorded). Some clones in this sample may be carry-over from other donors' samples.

The CDR3 sequence is CASSEAWTGSYEQYF. The DNA reads as follows: TGTGCCAGCAGTGAAGCCTGGACAGGGAGCTACGAGCAGTACTTC. The chain is assembled from TRBV6-1 and TRBJ2-7; a stretch of 8 junction bases matches TRBD1. Per the germline V gene, MNHNS is the CDR1 and SASEGT is the CDR2. Trimming accounts for 0 bases at V and 3 bases at J, while the number of junction bases matched to no gene is 4. Including cysteine and phenylalanine, the CDR3 has 15 amino acids. Only the CDR3 DNA is retained, 45 bases long and in frame from the first base.